A selection of T cell receptor beta chains follows, all from one sample in a study of blood T cell repertoires in COVID-19. Profiled with immunoSEQ multiplex PCR; TCRdb holds only in-frame clones, not every one. In the table there are under 250,000 clones, 70% to 90% of which are singletons. The sequenced sample consisted of PBMCs or T cells enriched from blood (not recorded which). The receptors originated from a man younger than 45 who had recovered from COVID-19. Each CDR3 is given with its conserved first and last residue. D genes are given only for firm matches. The size field is filled for only some rows; it gives once, few, many or a size class.

d_gene,abundance,v_gene,j_gene,CDR3aa,CDR3nt
NA,few,TRBV7-2,TRBJ1-2,CASSLTTTSLGYTF,TGTGCCAGCAGCCTTACGACTACGAGCTTGGGCTACACCTTC
TRBD1,NA,TRBV30,TRBJ1-6,CAWSVQGDSPLHF,TGTGCCTGGAGTGTACAGGGGGATTCACCCCTCCACTTT
TRBD1,NA,TRBV18,TRBJ1-5,CASSPFGQGANQPQHF,TGTGCCAGCTCACCATTCGGCCAGGGGGCCAACCAGCCCCAGCATTTT
NA,NA,TRBV7-9,TRBJ1-2,CASSLGLMVTMLDYGYTF,TGTGCCAGCAGCTTAGGATTGATGGTGACAATGCTCGACTATGGCTACACCTTC
NA,NA,TRBV9,TRBJ2-2,CATSQGPNTGELFF,TGTGCCACATCACAGGGACCGAACACCGGGGAGCTGTTTTTT
TRBD1,NA,TRBV7-9,TRBJ1-6,CASSGGTATSNSPLHF,TGTGCCAGCAGCGGAGGGACAGCTACTTCTAATTCACCCCTCCACTTT
NA,NA,TRBV20-1,TRBJ2-1,CSALRGNEQFF,TGCAGTGCCCTTCGGGGGAATGAGCAGTTCTTC
NA,NA,TRBV30,TRBJ2-2,CAWRRAVNTGELFF,TGTGCCTGGAGGAGGGCGGTAAACACCGGGGAGCTGTTTTTT
TRBD1,NA,TRBV4-3,TRBJ2-2,CASSQEGTGKLFF,TGCGCCAGCAGCCAAGAAGGGACAGGGAAGCTGTTTTTT
TRBD2,NA,TRBV25-1,TRBJ2-7,CASKSGLAVEQYF,TGTGCCAGCAAATCCGGACTAGCGGTCGAGCAGTACTTC
NA,few,TRBV6-4,TRBJ2-3,CASSDQAGSTDTQYF,TGTGCCAGCAGTGACCAGGCCGGGAGTACAGATACGCAGTATTTT
NA,NA,TRBV5-8,TRBJ1-5,CASSLVEGWDQPQHF,TGTGCCAGCAGCTTGGTGGAGGGTTGGGATCAGCCCCAGCATTTT
TRBD2,NA,TRBV27,TRBJ2-5,CASSSLAAQETQYF,TGTGCCAGCAGTTCCCTAGCGGCCCAAGAGACCCAGTACTTC
NA,once,TRBV7-9,TRBJ1-5,CASSLGLVGAGSNQPQHF,TGTGCCAGCAGCTTAGGGTTAGTAGGGGCAGGGAGCAATCAGCCCCAGCATTTT
TRBD2,NA,TRBV27,TRBJ2-7,CASSLVREGSYEQYF,TGTGCCAGCAGTTTGGTGAGGGAGGGTTCCTACGAGCAGTACTTC
NA,NA,TRBV27,TRBJ2-5,CASSSAGIGQETQYF,TGTGCCAGCAGTTCCGCGGGGATAGGACAAGAGACCCAGTACTTC
NA,NA,TRBV7-9,TRBJ1-5,CASSLATDSNQPQHF,TGTGCCAGCAGCTTAGCGACAGATAGCAATCAGCCCCAGCATTTT
NA,NA,TRBV6-2/TRBV6-3,TRBJ1-5,CASSYVSGPYSNQPQHF,TGTGCCAGCAGTTACGTTTCAGGGCCTTATAGCAATCAGCCCCAGCATTTT
TRBD1,NA,TRBV7-9,TRBJ1-1,CASSPGNRGTEAFF,TGTGCCAGCAGCCCAGGCAACAGGGGAACTGAAGCTTTCTTT
NA,NA,TRBV7-2,TRBJ1-2,CASSLATADYGYTF,TGTGCCAGCAGCTTAGCGACAGCTGACTATGGCTACACCTTC
NA,NA,TRBV18,TRBJ1-2,CASSQGAGKGYGYTF,TGTGCCAGCTCTCAAGGGGCTGGCAAGGGCTATGGCTACACCTTC
NA,few,TRBV10-3,TRBJ2-3,CAISETGDTQYF,TGTGCCATCAGTGAGACGGGGGATACGCAGTATTTT
NA,few,TRBV30,TRBJ1-1,CAWDRTQREAFF,TGTGCCTGGGATAGGACACAGCGTGAAGCTTTCTTT
TRBD1,NA,TRBV7-2,TRBJ1-1,CASSLGQGTSTEAFF,TGTGCCAGCAGCTTAGGACAGGGGACGAGTACTGAAGCTTTCTTT
NA,NA,TRBV3-1/TRBV3-2,TRBJ2-5,CASSQRKGIALQETQYF,TGTGCCAGCAGCCAAAGAAAGGGGATCGCCCTCCAAGAGACCCAGTACTTC
NA,once,TRBV6-2/TRBV6-3,TRBJ1-2,CASSPLLAYGYTF,TGTGCCAGCAGTCCCCTGTTAGCCTATGGCTACACCTTC
NA,NA,TRBV7-6,TRBJ2-1,CASSFLNLAYYNEQFF,TGTGCCAGCAGCTTCCTTAATCTAGCTTACTACAATGAGCAGTTCTTC
NA,NA,TRBV7-2,TRBJ2-1,CASSLAGRTYNEQFF,TGTGCCAGCAGCTTAGCGGGCCGAACCTACAATGAGCAGTTCTTC
TRBD1,NA,TRBV19,TRBJ2-2,CASSVNRGTPGELFF,TGTGCCAGTAGTGTCAACAGGGGAACCCCCGGGGAGCTGTTTTTT
NA,NA,TRBV6-2/TRBV6-3,TRBJ1-2,CASSSQGLGNYGYTF,TGTGCCAGCAGTTCTCAAGGACTGGGCAACTATGGCTACACCTTC
TRBD2,NA,TRBV14,TRBJ2-1,CASSQDRRGGNEQFF,TGTGCCAGCAGCCAAGATAGGCGGGGGGGAAATGAGCAGTTCTTC
TRBD2,NA,TRBV18,TRBJ2-2,CASSPLAGGPLKNTGELFF,TGTGCCAGCTCACCACTGGCGGGAGGGCCGTTAAAGAACACCGGGGAGCTGTTTTTT
TRBD1,NA,TRBV9,TRBJ2-5,CASSVAGQGVVQETQYF,TGTGCCAGCAGCGTAGCGGGACAGGGAGTTGTACAAGAGACCCAGTACTTC
TRBD1,NA,TRBV27,TRBJ2-7,CASSSTRDRPYEQYF,TGTGCCAGCAGTTCCACCCGGGACAGACCCTACGAGCAGTACTTC
NA,NA,TRBV7-2,TRBJ1-3,CASSPLAVSGNTIYF,TGTGCCAGCAGCCCCTTGGCAGTCTCTGGAAACACCATATATTTT
NA,NA,TRBV30,TRBJ2-1,CAWETRAEQFF,TGTGCCTGGGAAACTAGGGCCGAGCAGTTCTTC
TRBD1,NA,TRBV29-1,TRBJ2-3,CSAETGGRGRTDTQYF,TGCAGCGCTGAGACAGGGGGTAGGGGACGCACAGATACGCAGTATTTT
NA,NA,TRBV3-1/TRBV3-2,TRBJ1-1,CASSPPRGGWAFF,TGTGCCAGCAGCCCTCCCAGGGGAGGGTGGGCTTTCTTT
NA,once,TRBV6-5,TRBJ1-5,CASIIAGGNQPQHF,TGTGCCAGCATTATCGCAGGGGGCAATCAGCCCCAGCATTTT
TRBD2,NA,TRBV5-1,TRBJ2-3,CASLPGLPPDTQYF,TGCGCCAGCCTTCCGGGACTACCCCCCGATACGCAGTATTTT
NA,NA,TRBV6-2/TRBV6-3,TRBJ1-5,CASSFPTGGMVSQAQHF,TGTGCCAGCAGTTTTCCGACAGGCGGTATGGTCAGCCAGGCCCAGCATTTT
NA,NA,TRBV18,TRBJ2-2,CASSPPHFTGELFF,TGTGCCAGCTCACCACCTCATTTCACCGGGGAGCTGTTTTTT
NA,NA,TRBV28,TRBJ1-5,CASSFSGQPQHF,TGTGCCAGCAGTTTTAGTGGTCAGCCCCAGCATTTT